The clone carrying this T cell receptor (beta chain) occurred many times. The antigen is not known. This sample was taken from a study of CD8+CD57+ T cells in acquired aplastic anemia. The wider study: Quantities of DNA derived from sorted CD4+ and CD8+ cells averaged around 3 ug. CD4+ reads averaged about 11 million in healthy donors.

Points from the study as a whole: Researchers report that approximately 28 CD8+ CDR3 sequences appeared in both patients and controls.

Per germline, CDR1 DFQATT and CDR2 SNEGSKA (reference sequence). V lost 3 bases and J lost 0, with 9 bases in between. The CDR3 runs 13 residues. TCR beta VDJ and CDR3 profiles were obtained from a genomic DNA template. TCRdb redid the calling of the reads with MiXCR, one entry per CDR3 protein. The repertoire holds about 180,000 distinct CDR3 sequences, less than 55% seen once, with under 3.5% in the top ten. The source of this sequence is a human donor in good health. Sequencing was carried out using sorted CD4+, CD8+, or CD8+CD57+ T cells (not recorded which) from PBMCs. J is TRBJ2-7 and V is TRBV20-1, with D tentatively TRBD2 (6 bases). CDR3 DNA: TGCAGTGCTAGGCGGGATTCCTCCTACGAGCAGTACTTC. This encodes CSARRDSSYEQYF.